A single sample is the source of the 6 T cell receptor beta chains below, sequenced in a study of tumor and adjacent non-tumor tissue in lung cancer. RNA was extracted from bulk tissue without any cell sorting. The normal lung tissue was taken more than 3 cm from the tumor edge. A modified ARM-PCR protocol with three rounds of nested PCR amplified TCRbeta. Via MiXCR, TCRdb re-called the multiplex PCR reads, giving one row per CDR3 protein. The profile shows 90,000 to 120,000 distinct CDR3 sequences, approximately 65% of them singletons. Sequences were obtained from distant non-tumor lung tissue. Receptors were obtained from a man under 40 with non-small cell lung cancer.

The rearrangement uses TRBV4-3 and TRBJ2-1, with D possibly called TRBD1 or TRBD2 (5 bases each). Trimming took off 4 bases at V and 7 bases at J, with 17 bases between the two ends. This CDR3 region has 15 residues. CDR1 is LGHNA and CDR2 is YSLEER in the germline V gene. CDR3 DNA sequence: TGCGCCAGCAGCCGAGGGGCAGGGAGATATAATGAGCAGTTCTTC. Its translation: CASSRGAGRYNEQFF.

This clonotype was detected many times. This chain joins TRBV12-5 and TRBJ2-7; 7 bases map to TRBD1. The CDR3 runs 13 residues. With V trimmed by 6 bases and J by 4 bases, 6 bases remained unmatched. Germline CDR1 and CDR2: LGHNT and FRNRAP. The CDR3 DNA is TGTGCTAGTGGCCTACAGGGGTTATACGAGCAGTACTTC. Translation gives CASGLQGLYEQYF.

Points on this clonotype: One end of the junction is discordant with germline, which a read error may explain. The chain carries TRBV11-3 and TRBJ2-7, with 8 bases lining up with TRBD1. The germline CDR1 and CDR2 sequences are SGHNT and YENEEA. The CDR3 sequence is 14 residues long. CDR3 bases: TGTGCCAGCAGCCCGACGACAGGGGAGTACGAGCAGCACTTC. Its protein product is CASSPTTGEYEQHF. Using reference TRBV11-3 and TRBJ2-7 for the parts outside the CDR3, the full variable domain is EAGVVQSPRYKIIEKKQPVAFWCNPISGHNTLYWYLQNLGQGPELLIRYENEEAVDDSQLPKDRFSAERLKGVDSTLKIQPAELGDSAVYLCASSPTTGEYEQHFGPGTRLTVT.

This clonotype appeared many times. The chain uses TRBV20-1 and TRBJ2-5, with 7 bases matching TRBD1. In germline, CDR1 is DFQATT, CDR2 SNEGSKA (reference sequence). V dropped 0 bases and J dropped 5; count of bases not matched to a gene: 6. This CDR3 contains 14 residues. Here the CDR3 reads CSARDVGGTETQYF. The CDR3 nucleotides are TGCAGTGCTAGAGATGTAGGGGGCACGGAGACCCAGTACTTC.

This sequence joins TRBV6-5 and TRBJ2-7, with D hard to call. The CDR3 has 14 residues. Trimming took off 7 bases at V and 3 bases at J, with 16 bases between the two ends. Germline loops: CDR1 MNHEY, CDR2 SVGAGI. This CDR3 reads CASNKADLHYEQYF. The CDR3 nucleotides read TGTGCCAGCAATAAAGCAGACCTCCACTACGAGCAGTACTTC.

Many counts were recorded for this clonotype. The chain has TRBV5-6 and TRBJ1-1; the match to TRBD1 covers 10 bases. The CDR3 has 15 residues. The germline gives CDR1 SGHDT, CDR2 YYEEEE. J gave up 3 bases and V 0 bases, and 2 bases lay outside the gene matches. CDR3 bases: TGTGCCAGCAGCTTGGATGGGACAGGGGACACTGAAGCTTTCTTT. As protein: CASSLDGTGDTEAFF.